The 18 T cell receptor beta chains below all came from one sample that was sequenced in a study of shared clonotypes between healthy human individuals. Here immunoSEQ multiplex PCR was the method, and the copy in TCRdb shows in-frame clones only, minus some. The data show over 850,000 clones, with approximately 80% seen just once and 0.55% to 0.7% held by the top ten. Sequenced input: memory CD4+ T cells from PBMCs. As for subset: CD45RA-negative fraction. The receptors here all came from a man aged 18-30 years in good health. Some clones in this sample may be carry-over from other donors' samples.

This clone was seen more than once but under ten times. The rearrangement uses TRBV5-1 and TRBJ1-1; the D is unclear. Looked up from germline, CDR1 is SGHRS and CDR2 is YFSETQ. CDR3 length: 15 residues. The V end was cut by 0 bases, the J end by 5 bases, with 14 bases between. CDR3 sequence reads: CASSLERAPVTEAFF. CDR3 bases: TGCGCCAGCAGCTTGGAACGGGCCCCGGTGACTGAAGCTTTCTTT.

This clone showed up just once. This chain joins TRBV7-2 and TRBJ2-7; no definite D call. The V end lost 2 bases, the J end lost 2 bases, and 10 bases lay between the germline ends. There are 14 residues in the CDR3. CDR1 and CDR2 (germline): SGHTA, FQGNSA. The CDR3 sequence is CASSLLGPTYEQYF. Written as DNA, the CDR3 is TGTGCCAGCAGCTTATTAGGCCCCACCTACGAGCAGTACTTC.

This clone has only one observation. V gene TRBV29-1 combines with J gene TRBJ2-6; 9 bases agree with TRBD1. Germline-derived CDR1 and CDR2 are SQVTM and ANQGSEA. V trimming: 7 bases; J trimming: 12 bases; junction bases outside the gene matches: 7. This CDR3 is built from 12 residues. The CDR3 loop reads CSAAGTGRVLTF. The CDR3, as DNA: TGCAGCGCTGCCGGGACAGGGCGCGTCCTGACTTTC.

The chain uses TRBV5-1 and TRBJ2-1; D not certain. CDR3 size: 16 residues. The germline V gene has CDR1 SGHRS and CDR2 YFSETQ. V dropped 0 bases and J dropped 2 bases, with 12 bases sitting between them. CDR3 bases: TGCGCCAGCAGCTTGGTGGGCGGCCTGGCCTACAATGAGCAGTTCTTC. It encodes CASSLVGGLAYNEQFF. Complete variable domain (other parts from reference TRBV5-1 and TRBJ2-1): KAGVTQTPRYLIKTRGQQVTLSCSPISGHRSVSWYQQTPGQGLQFLFEYFSETQRNKGNFPGRFSGRQFSNSRSEMNVSTLELGDSALYLCASSLVGGLAYNEQFFGPGTRLTVL.

This chain uses TRBV11-2 with TRBJ2-1; D uncertain. The CDR3 has 15 residues. V was clipped by 7 bases and J by 2 bases, with 15 bases between them. CDR1 is SGHAT and CDR2 is FQNNGV in the germline V gene. The CDR3 region is CASIGAGFPYNEQFF. Here the CDR3 DNA reads TGTGCCAGCATCGGCGCCGGGTTTCCCTACAATGAGCAGTTCTTC.

The CDR3 nucleotides are TGTGCCAGCTCACCACTTGGCCTGCAGGCAGAGACCCAGTACTTC. Translated, it gives CASSPLGLQAETQYF. The V and J genes are TRBV18 and TRBJ2-5; D unresolved. This CDR3 contains 15 residues. CDR1 and CDR2 (germline): KGHSH, LQKENI. Trimming shortened V by 1 base and J by 4 bases, and 13 bases separated the two germline ends.

This chain links TRBV19 with TRBJ2-7, with D possibly matching TRBD2 (5 bases). Between the trimmed V and J ends, which lost 5 bases and 4 bases, there was a span of 15 bases. Germline-derived CDR1 and CDR2 are LNHDA and SQIVND (reference sequence). CDR3 length: 14 amino acids. Here the CDR3 reads CASSPPDLFYEQYF. For the CDR3, the DNA is TGTGCCAGTAGTCCCCCGGACTTATTTTACGAGCAGTACTTC.

This chain connects TRBV5-1 to TRBJ2-1; 7 positions match TRBD2. The germline V gene encodes CDR1 SGHRS and CDR2 YFSETQ. The CDR3 spans 15 residues. V was clipped by 3 bases and J by 6 bases; unmatched bases: 9. This CDR3 is CASSSGLVNSNEQFF. The DNA of the CDR3 is TGCGCCAGCAGCTCCGGACTAGTGAACTCCAATGAGCAGTTCTTC.

Details on this clone: Other DNA sequences in the same sample also yield this CDR3. The chain couples TRBV11-2 to TRBJ1-2, with D possibly being TRBD1 (5 bases). CDR1 and CDR2 from the germline V gene are SGHAT and FQNNGV. The CDR3 runs 12 residues. V was cut by 4 bases and J by 8 bases, with 11 bases left in between. Written as DNA, the CDR3 is TGTGCCAGCAGCTGGGCGGGGGACGGCTACACCTTC. It yields the protein CASSWAGDGYTF.

This chain uses TRBV18 with TRBJ1-3, with D perhaps TRBD1 (6 bases). Trimming left V 3 bases short and J 4 bases short, with 10 bases between. This CDR3 comprises 14 residues. CDR1 is KGHSH and CDR2 is LQKENI in the germline V gene. This CDR3 reads CASSPSGQGNTIYF. In DNA, the CDR3 is TGTGCCAGCTCACCTTCCGGACAGGGAAACACCATATATTTT.

CDR3 DNA sequence: TGTGCCAGCAGCTTAGGGACAGGGATTAGGACTGAAGCTTTCTTT. This codes for CASSLGTGIRTEAFF. The V gene is TRBV11-2, the J gene TRBJ1-1; TRBD1 aligns across 8 bases. The trim removed 1 base at V and 5 bases at J, leaving 6 bases unmatched. CDR3 length equals 15 residues. Germline CDR1 SGHAT, CDR2 FQNNGV.

Regarding this clone: A read error may be the cause here, since a much bigger clone is one base away. This sample includes further DNA sequences coding for the same CDR3. This rearrangement joins TRBV18 to TRBJ1-5; a possible D gene is TRBD1 (5 bases). The CDR3 is 17 residues long. Trimming shortened V by 6 bases and J by 5 bases, and 23 bases separated the two germline ends. In germline, CDR1 is KGHSH, CDR2 LQKENI. The CDR3 DNA reads TGTGCCAGCTCGCCGCAACACCTTCTACGGGGGGATCAGCCCCAGCATTTT. It specifies CASSPQHLLRGDQPQHF.

V is TRBV20-1 and J is TRBJ2-7; D gene ambiguous. V dropped 5 bases and J dropped 6 bases, with 11 bases sitting between them. CDR1 is DFQATT, CDR2 SNEGSKA, per germline (reference sequence). The CDR3 spans 11 residues. CDR3 sequence: CSAGRTIEQYF. The CDR3 DNA reads as TGCAGTGCTGGCCGAACAATCGAGCAGTACTTC.

In DNA, the CDR3 is TGCGCCAGCAGTGAGGGTAAGGCTAGCCTAGTCAAGTACTTC. This translates into CASSEGKASLVKYF. J is TRBJ2-7 and V is TRBV10-2, with D possibly TRBD2 on 5 matching bases. CDR3 length equals 14 residues. V dropped 2 bases and J dropped 11 bases, with 19 bases sitting between them. Germline V gene lookup returns CDR1 WSHSY and CDR2 SAAADI.

The V call is TRBV28, the J call TRBJ2-7, with TRBD2 matching 10 bases. V was clipped by 4 bases and J by 6 bases; unmatched bases: 6. Germline-derived CDR1 and CDR2 are MDHEN and SYDVKM. CDR3 size: 14 residues. The CDR3 region has the DNA TGTGCCAGCAGTTCGAGCGGGAGGGGCCCCGAGCAGTACTTC. Protein: CASSSSGRGPEQYF.

This clone has at least ten counts. CDR3: CASSPDGYEQYF. CDR3 bases: TGCGCCAGCAGCCCGGACGGTTACGAGCAGTACTTC. This chain links TRBV5-1 with TRBJ2-7; D not certain. Germline assignment: CDR1 SGHRS and CDR2 YFSETQ. CDR3 length: 12 residues. Deletions cut 4 bases from V and 4 bases from J, with 9 bases between.

This chain connects TRBV11-2 to TRBJ2-7; 7 nucleotides line up with TRBD1. The CDR3 runs 15 residues. Germline V lookup: CDR1 SGHAT, CDR2 FQNNGV. The V segment lost 4 bases and the J segment 6 bases; nucleotides outside the gene matches: 12. The CDR3 region is CASSYFGTVGGEQYF. The CDR3 DNA is TGTGCCAGCAGCTACTTCGGGACAGTTGGCGGCGAGCAGTACTTC. The full variable domain, its missing parts supplied by reference TRBV11-2 and TRBJ2-7, is EAGVAQSPRYKIIEKRQSVAFWCNPISGHATLYWYQQILGQGPKLLIQFQNNGVVDDSQLPKDRFSAERLKGVDSTLKIQPAKLEDSAVYLCASSYFGTVGGEQYFGPGTRLTVT.

The chain couples TRBV5-1 to TRBJ1-2, with 7 nucleotides matching TRBD1. V shed 3 bases, J shed 7 bases, and the junction held 12 bases outside the gene matches. Germline V lookup: CDR1 SGHRS, CDR2 YFSETQ. The CDR3 length is 15 residues. CDR3 coding DNA: TGCGCCAGCAGCTCAGGGGGGAGAGGAGTGCGTGGCTACACCTTC. Translating it yields CASSSGGRGVRGYTF.